The T cell receptor (beta chain) described here comes from a study of CD8 T cells in Susac syndrome. Study as a whole: Within the sequenced Susac syndrome patient group, more than 5 exhibited active disease and under 10 were in remission.

The study sequenced TCR beta in blood CD8+ and CD4+ T cells. The authors reverse transcribed about 0.5 to 1 ug RNA with random hexamers. The authors amplified TCR beta CDR3 across 54 Vbeta and 13 Jbeta using immunoSEQ multiplex PCR. TCRdb redid the calling of the immunoSEQ multiplex PCR reads with MiXCR, one entry per CDR3 protein. This sample yields 95,000 to 150,000 distinct CDR3 sequences, of which around 94% are seen a single time; around 0.28% belongs to the top ten. The V gene lost 3 bases and the J gene lost 4 bases, with 10 bases spanning the gap. The CDR3 extends over 13 amino acids. Germline CDR1 reads LNHNV; CDR2 reads YYDKDF (reference sequence).

Sequencing input: CD8+ T cells from PBMCs. The sequence came from a human donor with Susac syndrome. V usage is TRBV15 and J usage is TRBJ2-7, with a weak D call TRBD2 (6 bases). The CDR3 loop reads CATSSGRGYEQYF. The CDR3 DNA reads TGTGCCACCAGCAGTGGACGGGGGTACGAGCAGTACTTC.